The 18 T cell receptor beta chains in this list originate from one sample, sequenced in a study of blood T cell repertoires in COVID-19. Profiled with immunoSEQ multiplex PCR; TCRdb holds only in-frame clones, not every one. The data contain around 100,000 clones, roughly 86% of them seen just once; the ten biggest clones take up more than 9%. The specimen sequenced was peripheral blood. The receptor source for this set is a man aged 35-49 years with active or convalescent COVID-19.

The gene calls are TRBV29-1 and TRBJ1-2; the match to TRBD1 covers 8 bases. The length of the CDR3 is 13 residues. Germline V CDR1 and CDR2: SQVTM, ANQGSEA. The V gene end was trimmed by 3 bases and the J gene end by 8 bases; junction bases not matched to a gene: 8. DNA of the CDR3: TGCAGCGTTGATACCCGGACAGGGAGCGGCTACACCTTC. Its translation is CSVDTRTGSGYTF.

V usage is TRBV6-6 and J usage is TRBJ1-2; D possibly corresponds to TRBD1 (6 bases). Trimming cost V 6 bases and J 3 bases, with 14 bases left between them. The CDR3 sequence is 14 residues long. The V gene's germline CDR1 is MNHNY and CDR2 SVGAGI (reference sequence). CDR3: CASRQRDTYYGYTF. Here the CDR3 DNA reads TGTGCCAGCAGACAACGGGACACCTACTATGGCTACACCTTC.

V and J are TRBV11-2 and TRBJ1-2, with D hard to call. The V end lost 1 base, the J end lost 3 bases, and 9 bases lay between the germline ends. This CDR3 contains 14 residues. Germline values: CDR1 SGHAT, CDR2 FQNNGV. CDR3 protein: CASSLATEDYGYTF. The DNA of the CDR3 is TGTGCCAGCAGCTTAGCCACGGAGGACTATGGCTACACCTTC.

This clone appeared a few times. The rearrangement joins TRBV30 to TRBJ2-1, with TRBD1 as a possible D gene (5 bases). Looked up from germline, CDR1 is GTSNPN and CDR2 is SVGIG (reference sequence). V lost 2 bases and J lost 7, with 15 bases in between. The CDR3 covers 14 residues. The CDR3 region has the DNA TGTGCCTGGAGTCCAGGGTGGAGTTCAAATGAGCAGTTCTTC. Its translation: CAWSPGWSSNEQFF.

The genes are TRBV10-1 and TRBJ2-3; 7 bases map to TRBD2. The J segment lost 6 bases and the V segment lost 3 bases, leaving 6 bases of the junction unmatched. The germline V gene has CDR1 WNHNN and CDR2 SYGVQD (reference sequence). This CDR3 comprises 14 residues. The CDR3 loop reads CASSDQRGWDTQYF. Written as DNA, the CDR3 is TGCGCCAGCAGTGACCAGCGGGGATGGGATACGCAGTATTTT.

J is TRBJ2-2 and V is TRBV3-1 (or the pseudogene TRBV3-2); 8 nucleotides match TRBD2. The CDR3 totals 16 residues. Trimming at V came to 7 bases and at J to 0 bases, leaving 7 bases not matched to a gene. Germline assignment: CDR1 LGHDT and CDR2 YNNKEL (reference sequence). Here the CDR3 DNA reads TGTGCCAGCACCCTCGGCGGGGGGACGAACACCGGGGAGCTGTTTTTT. Translation gives CASTLGGGTNTGELFF.

The chain has TRBV10-3 and TRBJ2-7; perhaps TRBD1 as D (5 bases). V lost 6 bases and J 4 bases, leaving 7 bases between the germline ends. The CDR3 runs 11 residues. Per germline, CDR1 ENHRY and CDR2 SYGVKD. For the CDR3, the DNA is TGTGCCATCAGACAGGAATACGAGCAGTACTTC. Translating gives CAIRQEYEQYF.

To note about this clone: The junction does not match germline at one end; this may be a read error. The chain has TRBV29-1 and TRBJ1-2, with D maybe TRBD1 (5 bases). This CDR3 region has 13 residues. CDR1 is SQVTM and CDR2 is ANQGSEA in the germline V gene. The CDR3 nucleotides are TGCAGCGTCCGCCCCGGGACTAACCATGGCTACACCTTC. Amino acids: CSVRPGTNHGYTF.

This clone has a handful of counts. The chain employs TRBV30 and TRBJ1-6, with D perhaps TRBD1 (5 bases). The V end was cut by 8 bases, the J end by 6 bases, with 14 bases between. The CDR3 has 13 residues. Germline lookup yields CDR1 GTSNPN and CDR2 SVGIG (reference sequence). The CDR3 DNA is TGTGCCCAGAACGCAGGGCTTAATTCACCCCTCCACTTT. Protein sequence: CAQNAGLNSPLHF.

The CDR3 region is CASSLGAVNTEAFF. The CDR3 DNA reads as TGCGCCAGCAGCTTAGGAGCGGTGAACACTGAAGCTTTCTTT. The J gene is TRBJ1-1, the V gene TRBV5-1, with D hard to call. Deletions cut 2 bases from V and 0 bases from J, with 8 bases between. Looked up from germline, CDR1 is SGHRS and CDR2 is YFSETQ. The CDR3 loop spans 14 amino acids.

In this sample, this clone turned up a few times. The rearrangement links TRBV19 to TRBJ1-2; 7 bases align to TRBD1. The junction had 6 bases not matched to a gene; V was cut back by 3 bases and J by 14 bases. The length of the CDR3 is 11 residues. Germline CDR1 LNHDA, CDR2 SQIVND (reference sequence). CDR3 sequence: CASSMHRGLTF. The CDR3 DNA is TGTGCCAGTAGTATGCACAGGGGCCTAACCTTC.

The gene calls are TRBV23-1 and TRBJ2-6, with D perhaps TRBD2 (5 bases). TRBV23-1 is placed among ORFs of uncertain function. Trimming left V 1 base short and J 0 bases short, with 7 bases between. This CDR3 has 16 residues. The CDR3 protein is CASSQWAGSGANVLTF. CDR3 bases: TGCGCCAGCAGTCAATGGGCGGGCTCTGGGGCCAACGTCCTGACTTTC.

This clone was recorded once. This chain links TRBV2 with TRBJ1-1; no definite D call. Between the trimmed V and J ends, which lost 4 bases and 0 bases, there was a span of 15 bases. The CDR3 sequence is 16 residues long. Germline V gene lookup returns CDR1 SNHLY and CDR2 FYNNEI. CDR3 in DNA: TGTGCCAGCAGTGTGGACGGACTACAAGTGAACACTGAAGCTTTCTTT. Protein product: CASSVDGLQVNTEAFF.

This clone was recorded many times. The CDR3 region has the DNA TGTGCCAGCAAATCTATCGGACAGGGATGGGACGGGGAGCTGTTTTTT. It is translated as CASKSIGQGWDGELFF. This chain connects TRBV27 to TRBJ2-2; TRBD1 aligns across 8 bases. The CDR3 sequence is 16 residues long. CDR1 and CDR2 from the germline V gene are MNHEY and SMNVEV (reference sequence). V shed 7 bases, J shed 7 bases, and the junction held 14 bases outside the gene matches.

This chain joins TRBV11-2 and TRBJ2-2; TRBD1 matches 7 bases. Germline-derived CDR1 and CDR2 are SGHAT and FQNNGV. The CDR3 contains 15 residues. V shed 5 bases, J shed 6 bases, and the junction held 9 bases outside the gene matches. The CDR3: CASSPLTGRSGELFF. CDR3 coding DNA: TGTGCCAGCAGCCCACTGACAGGGCGGTCCGGGGAGCTGTTTTTT.

V and J are TRBV3-1 (or the pseudogene TRBV3-2) and TRBJ2-1; 9 bases map to TRBD2. With V trimmed by 1 base and J by 4 bases, 2 bases remained unmatched. Germline CDR1 is LGHDT and CDR2 is YNNKEL (reference sequence). This CDR3 region has 15 residues. The CDR3: CASSQGSGGYNEQFF. The CDR3, as DNA: TGTGCCAGCAGCCAAGGTAGCGGGGGATACAATGAGCAGTTCTTC.

V is TRBV11-3 and J is TRBJ2-7; D is perhaps TRBD1 (6 bases). Germline V gives CDR1 SGHNT, CDR2 YENEEA. V lost 0 bases, J lost 6 bases, and 12 bases lay in between. The CDR3 spans 14 residues. CDR3 region: CASSLEQGAGEQYF. In DNA, the CDR3 is TGTGCCAGCAGCTTAGAACAGGGAGCCGGCGAGCAGTACTTC.

This sequence joins TRBV27 and TRBJ1-5; D uncertain. V lost 5 bases to trimming and J lost 6 bases, with 11 bases between them. CDR3 size: 13 residues. Germline V lookup: CDR1 MNHEY, CDR2 SMNVEV (reference sequence). DNA of the CDR3: TGTGCCAGCAGTCCGCCCCGGGGTCAGCCCCAGCATTTT. As protein: CASSPPRGQPQHF.